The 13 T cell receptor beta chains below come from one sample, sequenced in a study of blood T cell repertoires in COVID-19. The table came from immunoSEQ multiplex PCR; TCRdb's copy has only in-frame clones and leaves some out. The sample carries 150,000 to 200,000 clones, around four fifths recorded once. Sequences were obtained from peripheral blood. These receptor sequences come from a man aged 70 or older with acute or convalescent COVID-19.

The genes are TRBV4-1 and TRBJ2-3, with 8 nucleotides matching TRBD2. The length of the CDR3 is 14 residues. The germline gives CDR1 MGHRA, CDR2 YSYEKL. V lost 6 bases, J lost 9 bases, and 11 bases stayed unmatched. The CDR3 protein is CASRYPASGSTQYF. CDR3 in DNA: TGCGCCAGCAGATATCCTGCTAGCGGGTCAACGCAGTATTTT.

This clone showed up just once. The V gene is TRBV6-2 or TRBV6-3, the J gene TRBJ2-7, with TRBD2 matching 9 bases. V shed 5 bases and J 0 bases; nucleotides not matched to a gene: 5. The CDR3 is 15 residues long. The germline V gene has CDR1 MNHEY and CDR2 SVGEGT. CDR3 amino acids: CASSRSGGSSYEQYF. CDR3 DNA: TGTGCCAGCAGTAGAAGCGGGGGGAGCTCCTACGAGCAGTACTTC.

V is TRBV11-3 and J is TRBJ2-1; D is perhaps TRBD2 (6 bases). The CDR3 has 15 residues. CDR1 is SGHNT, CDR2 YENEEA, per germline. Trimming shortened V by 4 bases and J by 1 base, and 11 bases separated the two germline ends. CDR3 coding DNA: TGTGCCAGCAGCTCCACACTAGCTTCCTACAATGAGCAGTTCTTC. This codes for CASSSTLASYNEQFF.

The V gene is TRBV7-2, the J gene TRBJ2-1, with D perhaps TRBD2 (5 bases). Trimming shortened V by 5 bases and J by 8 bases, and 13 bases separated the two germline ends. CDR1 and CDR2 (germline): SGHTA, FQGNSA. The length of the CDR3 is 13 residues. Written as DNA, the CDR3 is TGTGCCAGCAGCCAAAGGCAGAGGGATGAGCAGTTCTTC. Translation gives CASSQRQRDEQFF.

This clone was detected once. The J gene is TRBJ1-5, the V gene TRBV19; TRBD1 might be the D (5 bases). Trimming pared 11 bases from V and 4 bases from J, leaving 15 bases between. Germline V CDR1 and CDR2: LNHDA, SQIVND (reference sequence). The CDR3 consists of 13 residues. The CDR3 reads CAANGGVNQPQHF. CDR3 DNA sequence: TGTGCCGCGAACGGGGGGGTAAATCAGCCCCAGCATTTT.

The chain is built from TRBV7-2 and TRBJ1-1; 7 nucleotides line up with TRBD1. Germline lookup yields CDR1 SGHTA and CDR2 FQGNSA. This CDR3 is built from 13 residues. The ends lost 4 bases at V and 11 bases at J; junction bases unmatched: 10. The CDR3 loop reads CASSWGQTPEAFF. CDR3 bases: TGTGCCAGCAGCTGGGGACAGACTCCGGAGGCTTTCTTT.

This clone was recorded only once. The CDR3 DNA reads as TGTGCCAGCAGCTTAGGGGGACAGGGAAAGTCACCCCTCCACTTT. Protein product: CASSLGGQGKSPLHF. The chain couples TRBV11-2 to TRBJ1-6; 9 positions agree with TRBD1. Germline CDR1 reads SGHAT; CDR2 reads FQNNGV. V trimming: 1 base; J trimming: 10 bases; junction bases outside the gene matches: 5. This CDR3 region has 15 residues.

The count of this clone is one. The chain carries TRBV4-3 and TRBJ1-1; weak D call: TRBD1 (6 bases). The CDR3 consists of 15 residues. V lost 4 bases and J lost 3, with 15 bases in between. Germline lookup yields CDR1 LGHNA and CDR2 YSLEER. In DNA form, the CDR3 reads TGCGCCAGCAGCCCCTCGGGGGGGCATTACACTGAAGCTTTCTTT. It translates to CASSPSGGHYTEAFF.

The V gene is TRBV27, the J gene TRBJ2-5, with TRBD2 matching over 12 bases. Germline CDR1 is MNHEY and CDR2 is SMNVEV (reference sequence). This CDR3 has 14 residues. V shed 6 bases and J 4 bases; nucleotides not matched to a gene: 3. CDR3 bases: TGTGCCAGCAGACTAGCGGGGGGAGGAGAGACCCAGTACTTC. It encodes CASRLAGGGETQYF.

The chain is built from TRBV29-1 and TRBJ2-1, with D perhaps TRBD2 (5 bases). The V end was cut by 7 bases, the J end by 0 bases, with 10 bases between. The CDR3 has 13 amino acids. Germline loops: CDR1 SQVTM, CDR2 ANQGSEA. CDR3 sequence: CSAGLSSYNEQFF. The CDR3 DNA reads TGCAGCGCAGGACTTAGCTCCTACAATGAGCAGTTCTTC.

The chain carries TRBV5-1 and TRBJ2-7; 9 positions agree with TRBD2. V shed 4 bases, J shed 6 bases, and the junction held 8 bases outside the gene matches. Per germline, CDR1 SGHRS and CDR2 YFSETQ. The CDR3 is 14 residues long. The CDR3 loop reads CASSEMGTSFEQYF. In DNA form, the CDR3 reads TGCGCCAGCAGCGAAATGGGGACTAGCTTCGAGCAGTACTTC. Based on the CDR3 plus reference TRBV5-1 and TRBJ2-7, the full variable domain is KAGVTQTPRYLIKTRGQQVTLSCSPISGHRSVSWYQQTPGQGLQFLFEYFSETQRNKGNFPGRFSGRQFSNSRSEMNVSTLELGDSALYLCASSEMGTSFEQYFGPGTRLTVT.

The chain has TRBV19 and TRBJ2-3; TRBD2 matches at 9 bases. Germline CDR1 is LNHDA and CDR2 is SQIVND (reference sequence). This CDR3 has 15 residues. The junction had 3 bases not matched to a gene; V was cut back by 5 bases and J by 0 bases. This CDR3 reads CASSLAGSSTDTQYF. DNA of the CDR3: TGTGCCAGTAGTCTAGCGGGATCTAGCACAGATACGCAGTATTTT.

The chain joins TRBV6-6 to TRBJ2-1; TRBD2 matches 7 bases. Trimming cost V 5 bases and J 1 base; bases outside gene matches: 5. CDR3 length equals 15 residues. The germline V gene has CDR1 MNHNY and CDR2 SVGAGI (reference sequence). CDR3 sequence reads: CASSGGSLSYNEQFF. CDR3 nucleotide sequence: TGTGCCAGCAGTGGCGGGAGTTTGTCCTACAATGAGCAGTTCTTC.